These T cell receptor beta chains were read from a single sample in a study of vaccination effects on CD4 cells after COVID-19. Assay used: immunoSEQ multiplex PCR; TCRdb lists only in-frame clones, some missing. Of some 20,000 clones in the sample, around two thirds were seen once. For these receptors, no antigen is known. This specimen was CD4+ T cells from PBMCs cultured with HCoV-229E spike peptides, taken before COVID-19 vaccination. Receptor source: a human donor who received a COVID-19 vaccine. Each CDR3 is given with its conserved first and last residue. D genes are given only for firm matches. Where a row states a size, it is once, few, many or the class of an expanded clone; other rows omit it.

>13|TRBD1|TRBJ2-7|.|TRBV29-1
CSCRIGGPYEQYF
TGCAGCTGCCGGATAGGGGGCCCCTACGAGCAGTACTTC
>12|TRBD2|TRBJ2-5|once|TRBV19
CASGGAGETQYF
TGTGCTAGCGGGGGGGCCGGGGAGACCCAGTACTTC
>17|.|TRBJ2-7|.|TRBV3-1/TRBV3-2
CASSQDLRSTGEDEQYF
TGTGCCAGCAGCCAAGATCTGAGGTCGACGGGGGAGGACGAGCAGTACTTC
>11|.|TRBJ1-1|few|TRBV20-1
CSARPTGEAFF
TGCAGTGCTAGACCAACAGGGGAAGCTTTCTTT
>14|TRBD1|TRBJ1-2|.|TRBV2
CASSYRGGNYGYTF
TGTGCCAGCAGCTACAGGGGGGGTAACTATGGCTACACCTTC
>16|TRBD1|TRBJ2-1|.|TRBV24-1
CATSDSTGGSYNEQFF
TGTGCCACCAGTGACTCGACAGGGGGCTCCTACAATGAGCAGTTCTTC
>17|TRBD2|TRBJ2-2|.|TRBV10-2
CASRGTSGGHYTGELFF
TGCGCCAGCAGGGGGACTAGCGGGGGCCATTACACCGGGGAGCTGTTTTTT
>12|.|TRBJ2-3|.|TRBV5-1
CASSFNTDTQYF
TGCGCCAGCAGCTTTAATACAGATACGCAGTATTTT
>14|TRBD1|TRBJ1-5|.|TRBV6-5
CASSNRDSYQPQHF
TGTGCCAGCAGTAACCGGGACAGTTATCAGCCCCAGCATTTT
>15|.|TRBJ1-1|.|TRBV6-5
CASSYGQGMSTEAFF
TGTGCCAGCAGTTACGGTCAAGGAATGAGCACTGAAGCTTTCTTT
>14|TRBD2|TRBJ2-2|.|TRBV20-1
CSASIAGSDGELFF
TGCAGTGCTAGTATAGCGGGGTCGGACGGGGAGCTGTTTTTT
>16|TRBD1|TRBJ2-1|.|TRBV6-5
CASSFQGATSYNEQFF
TGTGCCAGCAGTTTCCAGGGGGCGACGTCCTACAATGAGCAGTTCTTC
>16|TRBD1|TRBJ1-1|.|TRBV7-9
CASTDTNRGEGTEAFF
TGTGCCAGCACCGATACAAACAGGGGGGAGGGTACTGAAGCTTTCTTT
>16|.|TRBJ1-2|once|TRBV5-1
CASSLGGTGEAYGYTF
TGCGCCAGCAGCTTGGGTGGCACAGGTGAGGCGTATGGCTACACCTTC
>15|.|TRBJ1-5|.|TRBV2
CASRDSTYSNQPQHF
TGTGCCAGCAGAGACAGCACCTATAGCAATCAGCCCCAGCATTTT
>16|TRBD1|TRBJ1-6|.|TRBV4-2
CASSQDVQGAHSPLHF
TGTGCCAGCAGCCAAGATGTACAGGGGGCACATTCACCCCTCCACTTT
>15|TRBD1|TRBJ1-4|.|TRBV2
CASEGTGGDTEKLFF
TGTGCCAGCGAGGGGACAGGGGGCGATACTGAAAAACTGTTTTTT
>14|TRBD1|TRBJ2-2|.|TRBV6-5
CASRKGGLTGELFF
TGTGCCAGCAGGAAAGGGGGCTTGACCGGGGAGCTGTTTTTT
>14|.|TRBJ1-4|.|TRBV18
CASSRSIGGEKLFF
TGTGCCAGCTCCCGCTCGATCGGCGGCGAAAAACTGTTTTTT
>18|TRBD2|TRBJ2-1|.|TRBV14
CASSQEVGGARGYNEQFF
TGTGCCAGCAGCCAAGAGGTGGGAGGGGCGAGAGGCTACAATGAGCAGTTCTTC
>14|.|TRBJ1-2|.|TRBV7-9
CASSSVRENYGYTF
TGTGCCAGCAGCTCAGTCAGGGAGAACTATGGCTACACCTTC
>15|.|TRBJ2-1|once|TRBV3-1/TRBV3-2
CASSLTDSSYNEQFF
TGTGCCAGCAGTTTGACAGATAGCTCCTACAATGAGCAGTTCTTC
>15|TRBD1|TRBJ2-5|.|TRBV7-9
CASSLRDSFQETQYF
TGTGCCAGCAGCCTCAGGGACAGTTTTCAAGAGACCCAGTACTTC
>17|TRBD1|TRBJ2-7|.|TRBV5-1
CASSLHNSGTGSYEQYF
TGCGCCAGCAGCTTGCATAATTCCGGGACAGGGAGCTACGAGCAGTACTTC
>12|.|TRBJ1-1|.|TRBV3-1/TRBV3-2
CASSQGWTEAFF
TGTGCCAGCAGCCAGGGTTGGACTGAAGCTTTCTTT
>13|.|TRBJ1-2|few|TRBV19
CASRVQGPNGYTF
TGTGCCAGTAGGGTACAGGGACCTAATGGCTACACCTTC
>16|.|TRBJ1-1|.|TRBV4-2
CASSQDERRGNTEAFF
TGTGCCAGCAGCCAAGATGAGCGGAGAGGGAACACTGAAGCTTTCTTT
>15|TRBD1|TRBJ1-4|.|TRBV2
CASIRRTGVNEKLFF
TGTGCCAGCATAAGAAGGACAGGGGTTAATGAAAAACTGTTTTTT
>16|.|TRBJ2-1|.|TRBV5-6
CASSLVGSRSYNEQFF
TGTGCCAGCAGCTTAGTTGGGAGCCGTTCCTACAATGAGCAGTTCTTC
>14|TRBD1|TRBJ1-2|.|TRBV5-5
CASSVGQGRYGYTF
TGTGCCAGCAGTGTCGGACAGGGGAGGTATGGCTACACCTTC
>12|TRBD1|TRBJ2-5|.|TRBV9
CASKGAGETQYF
TGTGCTAGCAAGGGGGCAGGGGAGACCCAGTACTTC
>14|TRBD1|TRBJ1-4|.|TRBV18
CASSLDREGEKLFF
TGTGCCAGCTCCCTAGACAGGGAGGGTGAAAAACTGTTTTTT
>16|TRBD1|TRBJ2-7|.|TRBV6-1
CASSEARTGATYEQYF
TGTGCCAGCAGTGAAGCCCGGACAGGGGCCACCTACGAGCAGTACTTC
>14|TRBD1|TRBJ2-1|.|TRBV5-8
CASSLITGGDEQFF
TGTGCCAGCAGTTTAATAACAGGGGGCGATGAGCAGTTCTTC
>12|.|TRBJ1-1|.|TRBV7-9
CASSWGNTEAFF
TGTGCCAGCAGTTGGGGTAACACTGAAGCTTTCTTT
>12|.|TRBJ2-7|.|TRBV6-5
CASSLRGYEQYF
TGTGCCAGCAGTCTTAGGGGGTACGAGCAGTACTTC
>16|TRBD2|TRBJ2-3|.|TRBV5-1
CASSLVLAGGTDTQYF
TGCGCCAGCAGCTTGGTCTTAGCGGGGGGGACAGATACGCAGTATTTT
>14|TRBD1|TRBJ1-2|.|TRBV27
CASSPTTGTAGYTF
TGTGCCAGCAGCCCAACGACAGGGACGGCTGGCTACACCTTC
>14|.|TRBJ2-3|.|TRBV7-2
CASSPPPLSDTQYF
TGTGCCAGCAGCCCACCCCCATTGTCAGATACGCAGTATTTT
>16|TRBD1|TRBJ2-7|.|TRBV6-5
CASSYSINQGAGEQYF
TGTGCCAGCAGTTACTCGATTAACCAGGGGGCAGGCGAGCAGTACTTC
>18|TRBD2|TRBJ2-3|.|TRBV10-3
CAISAASGRGSSTDTQYF
TGTGCCATCAGTGCCGCCAGCGGGAGGGGTTCTAGCACAGATACGCAGTATTTT
>18|TRBD2|TRBJ2-7|.|TRBV27
CASSFYGLAGGPTYEQYF
TGTGCCAGCAGTTTTTACGGACTAGCGGGAGGGCCGACCTACGAGCAGTACTTC
>13|.|TRBJ1-1|.|TRBV6-5
CASSYGQNTEAFF
TGTGCCAGCAGTTATGGTCAAAACACTGAAGCTTTCTTT
>15|TRBD1|TRBJ2-2|.|TRBV4-1
CASSQIGQGAGELFF
TGCGCCAGCAGCCAAATAGGGCAGGGGGCCGGGGAGCTGTTTTTT
>17|.|TRBJ1-3|.|TRBV5-4
CASSPQAGRSSGNTIYF
TGTGCCAGCAGTCCCCAAGCGGGACGTTCCTCTGGAAACACCATATATTTT
>15|TRBD2|TRBJ2-5|.|TRBV6-5
CASRTSGRDEETQYF
TGTGCCAGCAGGACTAGCGGGAGGGATGAAGAGACCCAGTACTTC
>14|.|TRBJ1-2|.|TRBV5-1
CASSPSWRGYGYTF
TGCGCCAGCAGCCCGAGCTGGAGGGGCTATGGCTACACCTTC
>14|TRBD1|TRBJ2-7|few|TRBV6-2/TRBV6-3
CASSYSTGGYEQYF
TGTGCCAGCAGTTACTCGACAGGGGGTTACGAGCAGTACTTC